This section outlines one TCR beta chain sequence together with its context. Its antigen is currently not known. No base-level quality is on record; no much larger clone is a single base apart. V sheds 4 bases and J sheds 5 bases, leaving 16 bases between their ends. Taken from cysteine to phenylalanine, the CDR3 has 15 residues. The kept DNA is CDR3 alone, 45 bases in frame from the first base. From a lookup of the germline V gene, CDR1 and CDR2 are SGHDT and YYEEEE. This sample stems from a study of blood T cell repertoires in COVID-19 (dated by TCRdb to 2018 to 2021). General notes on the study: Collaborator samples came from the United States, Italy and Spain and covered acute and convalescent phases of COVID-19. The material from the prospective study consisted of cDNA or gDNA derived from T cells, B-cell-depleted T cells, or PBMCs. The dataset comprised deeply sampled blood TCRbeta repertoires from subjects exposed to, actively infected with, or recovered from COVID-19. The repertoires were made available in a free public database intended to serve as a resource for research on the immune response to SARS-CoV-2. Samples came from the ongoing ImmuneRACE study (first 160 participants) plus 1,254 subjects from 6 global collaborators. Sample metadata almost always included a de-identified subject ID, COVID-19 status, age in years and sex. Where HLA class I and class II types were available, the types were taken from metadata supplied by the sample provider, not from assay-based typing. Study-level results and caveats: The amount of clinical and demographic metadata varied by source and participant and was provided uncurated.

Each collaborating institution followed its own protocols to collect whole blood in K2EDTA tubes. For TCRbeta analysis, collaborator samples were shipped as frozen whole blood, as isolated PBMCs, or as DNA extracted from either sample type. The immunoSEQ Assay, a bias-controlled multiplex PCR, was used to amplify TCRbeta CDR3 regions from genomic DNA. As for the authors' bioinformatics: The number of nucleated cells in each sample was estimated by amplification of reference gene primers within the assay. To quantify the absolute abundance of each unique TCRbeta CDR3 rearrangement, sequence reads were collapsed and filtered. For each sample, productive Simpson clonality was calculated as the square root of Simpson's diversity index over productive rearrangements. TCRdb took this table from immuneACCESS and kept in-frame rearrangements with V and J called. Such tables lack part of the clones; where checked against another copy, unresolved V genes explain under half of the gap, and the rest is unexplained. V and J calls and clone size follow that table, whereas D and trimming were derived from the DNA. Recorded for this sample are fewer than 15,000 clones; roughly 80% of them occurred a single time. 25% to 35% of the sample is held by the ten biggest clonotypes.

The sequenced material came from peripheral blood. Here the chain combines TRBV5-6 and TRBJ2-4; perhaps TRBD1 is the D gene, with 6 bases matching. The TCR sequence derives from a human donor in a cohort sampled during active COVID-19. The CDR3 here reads CASSGITGRQNIQYF. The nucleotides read TGTGCCAGCAGCGGGATTACAGGGAGACAAAACATTCAGTACTTC.